The entry that follows covers one T cell receptor beta chain sequence. Its antigen specificity is not known. No much larger clone is present one base from it, and per-base qualities are unavailable. TCR beta CDR3 regions were amplified from genomic DNA with the immunoSEQ assay, a bias-controlled multiplex PCR using V- and J-specific primers. A second PCR step added a proprietary barcode and Illumina adapter sequences to the CDR3 amplicons. CDR3 libraries were sequenced on an Illumina MiSeq instrument. The paper's processing steps were these. Export and quality control were handled in immunoSEQ Analyzer 3.0, while downstream analyses relied on R Bioconductor and Immunarch. Repertoire metrics were calculated using only productive rearrangements within the normalized downsampled data set. Pathologically expanded clonotypes were defined as those larger than 5 templates in the normalized cohort. Repertoire diversity was measured with the Inverse Simpson Index. To capture all clonotypes, the CMV-specificity analyses were run on the non-normalized data set. Not all clones reach the TCRdb copy of this immuneACCESS table, which keeps in-frame sequences only. Checked studies attribute under half of the gap to unresolved V genes and leave the rest unexplained. Clone size and the V and J calls come from that table; the DNA yielded D and trimming. The sample table records approximately 30,000 clones; approximately 96% of these occur just once. The ten largest clonotypes hold approximately 1.5% of the sample.

Blood samples for TCR beta sequencing were provided by related transplant donors. Nuclei Lysis Solution was used to extract genomic DNA from fresh or cryopreserved unfractionated peripheral blood mononuclear cells. This entry belongs to a study of T cell clonotyping in hematopoietic cell transplantation (dated by TCRdb to 2020 to 2023). Study-wide context: In the study, over a hundred blood samples were gathered from 35 to 45 consecutive transplant recipients and their related donors. Recruitment of patients was conducted between September 2015 and January 2017, and follow-up was continued until late 2020 or death. Points the paper makes about the study in general: Recipient repertoires showed only a small fraction of overlap with donor repertoires, and over 97% appeared de novo at the given depth. Sample size was limited, and cells were not sorted, so CD4 and CD8 repertoire contributions could not be separated. A decrease in recipient TCR diversity was observed after transplant, and a progressive increase in pathologically expanded clonotypes was seen from day 30 to day 180. Inverse Simpson Index values from donors and from recipients before transplant predicted broader TCR repertoire diversity after transplant.

Trimming removed 0 bases from V and 2 bases from J, leaving 5 bases between the germline ends. The germline V gene encodes CDR1 KGHSH and CDR2 LQKENI. The CDR3 has 14 amino acids, counting the end cysteine and phenylalanine. Of all the DNA, just the CDR3 is kept, 42 bases in frame from base 1. The chain is made from TRBV18 and TRBJ2-1; the D gene cannot be resolved reliably. This TCR came from a man between 50 and 59 years old in good health. Some clones in this sample may be carry-over from other donors' samples. Sequencing was performed on peripheral blood mononuclear cells. The DNA sequence follows: TGTGCCAGCTCACCACCCGCTACCTACAATGAGCAGTTCTTC. The resulting protein is CASSPPATYNEQFF.